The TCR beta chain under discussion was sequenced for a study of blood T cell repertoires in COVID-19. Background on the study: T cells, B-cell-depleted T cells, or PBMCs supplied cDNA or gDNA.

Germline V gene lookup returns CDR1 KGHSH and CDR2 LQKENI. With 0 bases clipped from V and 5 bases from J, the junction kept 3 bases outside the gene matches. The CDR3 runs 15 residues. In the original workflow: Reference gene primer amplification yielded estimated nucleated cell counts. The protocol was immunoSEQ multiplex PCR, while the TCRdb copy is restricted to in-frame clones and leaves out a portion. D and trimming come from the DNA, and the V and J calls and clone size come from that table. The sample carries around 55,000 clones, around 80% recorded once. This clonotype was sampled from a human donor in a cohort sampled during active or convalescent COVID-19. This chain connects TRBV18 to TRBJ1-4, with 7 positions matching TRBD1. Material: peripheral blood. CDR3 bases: TGTGCCAGCTCACCACCGGGACAGCAGAATGAAAAACTGTTTTTT. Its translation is CASSPPGQQNEKLFF.